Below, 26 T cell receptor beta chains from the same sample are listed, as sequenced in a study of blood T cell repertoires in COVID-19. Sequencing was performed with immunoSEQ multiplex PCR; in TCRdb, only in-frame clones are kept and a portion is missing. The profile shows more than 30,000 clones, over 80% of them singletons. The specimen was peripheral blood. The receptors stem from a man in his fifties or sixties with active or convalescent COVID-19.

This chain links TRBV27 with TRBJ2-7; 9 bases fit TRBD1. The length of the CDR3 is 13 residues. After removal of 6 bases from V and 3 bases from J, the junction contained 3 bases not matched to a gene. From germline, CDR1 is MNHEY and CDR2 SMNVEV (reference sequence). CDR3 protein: CASRTTGGYEQYF. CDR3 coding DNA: TGTGCCAGCAGAACGACAGGGGGCTACGAGCAGTACTTC.

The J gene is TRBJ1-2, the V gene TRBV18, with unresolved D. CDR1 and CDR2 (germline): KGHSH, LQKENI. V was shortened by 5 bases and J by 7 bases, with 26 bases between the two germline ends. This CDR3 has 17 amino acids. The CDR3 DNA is TGTGCCAGCTCAAGGTCGGGATGGCAGTTCGATTCGGGTGGCTACACCTTC. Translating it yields CASSRSGWQFDSGGYTF.

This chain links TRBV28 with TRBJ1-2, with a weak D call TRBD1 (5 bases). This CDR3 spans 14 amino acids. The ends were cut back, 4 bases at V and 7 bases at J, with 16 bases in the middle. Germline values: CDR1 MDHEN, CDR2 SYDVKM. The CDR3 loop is CASSSKDGGGGYTF. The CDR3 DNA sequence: TGTGCCAGCAGTTCAAAAGACGGGGGTGGTGGCTACACCTTC.

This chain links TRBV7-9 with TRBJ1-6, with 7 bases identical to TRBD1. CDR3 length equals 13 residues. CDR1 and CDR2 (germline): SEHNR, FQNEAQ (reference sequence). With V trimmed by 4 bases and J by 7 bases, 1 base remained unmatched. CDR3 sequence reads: CASSWDRNSPLHF. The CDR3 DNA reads TGTGCCAGCAGCTGGGACAGAAATTCACCCCTCCACTTT.

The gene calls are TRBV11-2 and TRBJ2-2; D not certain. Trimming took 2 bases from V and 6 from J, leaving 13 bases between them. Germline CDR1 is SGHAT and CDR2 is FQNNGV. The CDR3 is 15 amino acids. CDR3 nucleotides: TGTGCCAGCAGCTTATTTGTAGCAAGCGCCGGGGAGCTGTTTTTT. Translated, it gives CASSLFVASAGELFF.

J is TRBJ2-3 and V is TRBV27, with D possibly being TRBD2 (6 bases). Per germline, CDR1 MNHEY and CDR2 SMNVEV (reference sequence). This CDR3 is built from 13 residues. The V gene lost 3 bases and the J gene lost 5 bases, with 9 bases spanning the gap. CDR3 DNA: TGTGCCAGCAGTTTCACGGGGGTAGATACGCAGTATTTT. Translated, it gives CASSFTGVDTQYF.

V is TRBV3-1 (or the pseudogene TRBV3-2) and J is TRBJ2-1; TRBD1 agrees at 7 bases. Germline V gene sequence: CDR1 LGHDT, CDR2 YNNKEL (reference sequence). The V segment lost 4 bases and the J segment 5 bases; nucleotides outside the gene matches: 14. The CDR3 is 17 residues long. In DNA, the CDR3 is TGTGCCAGCAGCCTGATGATTTCAGGGGGTATGGACAATGAGCAGTTCTTC. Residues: CASSLMISGGMDNEQFF.

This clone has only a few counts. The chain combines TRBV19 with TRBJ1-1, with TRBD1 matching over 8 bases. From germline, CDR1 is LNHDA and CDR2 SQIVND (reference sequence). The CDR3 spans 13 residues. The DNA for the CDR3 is TGTGCGACGGGGGGACAGGCTTCGGGTGAAGCTTTCTTT. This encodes CATGGQASGEAFF.

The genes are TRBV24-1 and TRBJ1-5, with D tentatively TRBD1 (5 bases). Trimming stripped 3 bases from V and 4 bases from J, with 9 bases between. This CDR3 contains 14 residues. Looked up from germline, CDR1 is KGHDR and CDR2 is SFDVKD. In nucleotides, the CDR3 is TGTGCCACCAGTGATAGACAGTTTAATCAGCCCCAGCATTTT. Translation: CATSDRQFNQPQHF.

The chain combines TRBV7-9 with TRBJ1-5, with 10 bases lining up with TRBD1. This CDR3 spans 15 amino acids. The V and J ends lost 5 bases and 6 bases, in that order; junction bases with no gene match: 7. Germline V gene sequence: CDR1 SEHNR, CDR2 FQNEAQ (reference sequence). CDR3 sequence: CASSPGTGDRQPQHF. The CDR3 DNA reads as TGTGCCAGCAGCCCGGGGACAGGGGACCGTCAGCCCCAGCATTTT.

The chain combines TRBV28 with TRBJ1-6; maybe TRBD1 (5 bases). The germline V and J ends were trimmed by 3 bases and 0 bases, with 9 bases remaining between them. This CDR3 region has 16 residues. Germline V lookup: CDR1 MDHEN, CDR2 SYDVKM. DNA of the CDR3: TGTGCCAGCAGTTTGGGGGGAAGCTCCTATAATTCACCCCTCCACTTT. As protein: CASSLGGSSYNSPLHF.

The CDR3 here is CASRKVGAYEQYV. The CDR3 DNA reads as TGTGCCAGCAGAAAGGTAGGGGCCTACGAGCAGTACGTC. This chain joins TRBV28 and TRBJ2-7, with a weak D call TRBD1 (5 bases). Trimming removed 6 bases from V and 2 bases from J, with 11 bases in between. This CDR3 comprises 13 residues. In germline, CDR1 is MDHEN, CDR2 SYDVKM.

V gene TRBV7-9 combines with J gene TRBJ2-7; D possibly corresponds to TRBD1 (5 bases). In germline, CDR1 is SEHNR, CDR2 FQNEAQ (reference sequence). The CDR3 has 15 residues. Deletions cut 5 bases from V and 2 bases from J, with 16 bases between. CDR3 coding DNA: TGTGCCAGCAGCCCACGTCGCCCAGGGACCTACGAGCAGTACTTC. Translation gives CASSPRRPGTYEQYF.

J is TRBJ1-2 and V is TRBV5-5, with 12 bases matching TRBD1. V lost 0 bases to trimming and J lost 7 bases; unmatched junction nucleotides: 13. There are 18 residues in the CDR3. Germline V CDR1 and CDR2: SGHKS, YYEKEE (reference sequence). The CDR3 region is CASSLAGTGGVRRSGYTF. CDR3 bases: TGTGCCAGCAGCTTGGCGGGGACAGGGGGCGTTAGACGTAGTGGCTACACCTTC.

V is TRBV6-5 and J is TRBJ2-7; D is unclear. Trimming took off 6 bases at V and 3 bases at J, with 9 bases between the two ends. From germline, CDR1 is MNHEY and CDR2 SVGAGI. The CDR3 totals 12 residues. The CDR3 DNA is TGTGCCAGCAGAAACCACAACTACGAGCAGTACTTC. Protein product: CASRNHNYEQYF.

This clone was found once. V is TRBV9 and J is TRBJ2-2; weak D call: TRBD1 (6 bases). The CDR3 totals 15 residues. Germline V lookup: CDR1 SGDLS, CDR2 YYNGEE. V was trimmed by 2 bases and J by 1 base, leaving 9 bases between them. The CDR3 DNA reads TGTGCCAGCAGCGTCTCGGGACAGAACACCGGGGAGCTGTTTTTT. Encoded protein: CASSVSGQNTGELFF.

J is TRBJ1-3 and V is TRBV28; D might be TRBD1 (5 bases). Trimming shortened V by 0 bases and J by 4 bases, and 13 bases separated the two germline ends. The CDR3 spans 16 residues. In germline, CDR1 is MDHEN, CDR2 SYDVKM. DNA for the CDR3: TGTGCCAGCAGTTTATGGGGGGGGGAAGCCGGAAACACCATATATTTT. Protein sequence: CASSLWGGEAGNTIYF.

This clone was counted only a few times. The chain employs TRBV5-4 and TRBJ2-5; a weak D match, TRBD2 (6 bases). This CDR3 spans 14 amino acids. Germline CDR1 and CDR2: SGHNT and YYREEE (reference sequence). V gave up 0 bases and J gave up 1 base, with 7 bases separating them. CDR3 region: CASSLERAQETQYF. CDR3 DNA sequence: TGTGCCAGCAGCTTGGAGCGGGCCCAAGAGACCCAGTACTTC.

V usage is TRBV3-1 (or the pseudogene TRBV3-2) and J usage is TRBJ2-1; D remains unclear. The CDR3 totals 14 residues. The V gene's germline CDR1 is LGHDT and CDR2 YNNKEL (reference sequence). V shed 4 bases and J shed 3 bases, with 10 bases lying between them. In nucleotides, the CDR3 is TGTGCCAGCAGCCCCCGTTCACTCTACAATGAGCAGTTCTTC. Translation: CASSPRSLYNEQFF.

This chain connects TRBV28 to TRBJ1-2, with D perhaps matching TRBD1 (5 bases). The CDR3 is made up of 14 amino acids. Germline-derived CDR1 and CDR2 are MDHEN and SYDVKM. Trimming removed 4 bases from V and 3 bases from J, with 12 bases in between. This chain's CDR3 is CASSSGFRDYGYTF. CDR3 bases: TGTGCCAGCAGTTCAGGGTTCAGAGACTATGGCTACACCTTC.

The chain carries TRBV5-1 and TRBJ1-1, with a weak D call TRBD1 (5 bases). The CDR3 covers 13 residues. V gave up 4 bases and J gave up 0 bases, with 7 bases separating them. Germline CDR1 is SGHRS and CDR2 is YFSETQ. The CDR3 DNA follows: TGCGCCAGCAGCCCGGACATGAACACTGAAGCTTTCTTT. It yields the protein CASSPDMNTEAFF.

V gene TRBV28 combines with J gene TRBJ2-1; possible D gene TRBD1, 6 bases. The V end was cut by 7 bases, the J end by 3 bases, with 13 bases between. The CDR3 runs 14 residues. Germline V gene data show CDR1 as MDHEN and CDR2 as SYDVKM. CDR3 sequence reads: CASTVPGVYNEQFF. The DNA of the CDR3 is TGTGCCAGCACAGTCCCAGGGGTCTACAATGAGCAGTTCTTC.

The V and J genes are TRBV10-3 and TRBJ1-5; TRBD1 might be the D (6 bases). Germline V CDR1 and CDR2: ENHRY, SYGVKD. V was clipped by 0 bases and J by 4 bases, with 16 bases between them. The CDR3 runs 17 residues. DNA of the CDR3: TGTGCCATCAGTGAGTCCCAAAACAGGGCTGAAAATCAGCCCCAGCATTTT. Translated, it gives CAISESQNRAENQPQHF.

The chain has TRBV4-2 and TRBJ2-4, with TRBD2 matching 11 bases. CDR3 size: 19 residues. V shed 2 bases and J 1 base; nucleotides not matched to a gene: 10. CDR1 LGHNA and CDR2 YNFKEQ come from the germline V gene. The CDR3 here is CASSQPSGRYLGAKNIQYF. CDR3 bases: TGTGCCAGCAGCCAACCTAGCGGGAGGTATTTAGGGGCCAAAAACATTCAGTACTTC.

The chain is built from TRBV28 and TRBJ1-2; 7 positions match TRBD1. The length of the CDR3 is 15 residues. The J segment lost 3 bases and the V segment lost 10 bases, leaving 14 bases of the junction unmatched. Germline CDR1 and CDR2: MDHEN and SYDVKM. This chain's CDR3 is CATLTTPGQYYGYTF. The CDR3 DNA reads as TGTGCCACCCTAACTACCCCGGGACAGTACTATGGCTACACCTTC.

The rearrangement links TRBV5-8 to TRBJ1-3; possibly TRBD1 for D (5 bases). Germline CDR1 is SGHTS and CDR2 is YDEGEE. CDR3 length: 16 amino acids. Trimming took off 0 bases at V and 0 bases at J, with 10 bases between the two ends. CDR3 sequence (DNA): TGTGCCAGCAGCTTGGGACAGTCTCTCTCTGGAAACACCATATATTTT. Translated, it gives CASSLGQSLSGNTIYF. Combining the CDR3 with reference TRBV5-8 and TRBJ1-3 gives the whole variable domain EAGVTQSPTHLIKTRGQQATLRCSPISGHTSVYWYQQALGLGLQFLLWYDEGEERNRGNFPPRFSGRQFPNYSSELNVNALELEDSALYLCASSLGQSLSGNTIYFGEGSWLTVV.